The T cell receptor beta chain described here comes from a study of cytomegalovirus exposure and HLA in healthy donors. The CDR3 is 16 residues long. Germline CDR1 reads MNHEY; CDR2 reads SMNVEV (reference sequence). Unmatched junction bases numbered 11, after V lost 4 bases and J lost 9 bases. The primer mix had 60 Vbeta and 13 Jbeta primers. TCRdb's table, derived via immunoSEQ multiplex PCR, lists solely in-frame clones and lacks some. The sample records around 150,000 clones, 82% being singletons. The sample taken for sequencing was PBMCs. The rearrangement joins TRBV27 to TRBJ1-6, with 8 bases that match TRBD1. This TCR was sampled from a man aged 25 to 40 in good health and CMV-seropositive. The CDR3 DNA is TGTGCCAGCAGTTCCCCTACGGACAGGGTCGGTTCACCCCTCCACTTT. Its translation is CASSSPTDRVGSPLHF.